The 5 T cell receptor beta chains listed next were all sequenced from one sample in a study of T cells after yellow fever vaccination. TCRdb itself ran the 5' RACE reads through MiXCR, one entry per CDR3 protein. The profile shows about 300,000 distinct CDR3 sequences, around 8.6% of them singletons. Here the sequenced sample was CD4+ T cells sorted from PBMCs, taken 5 days after the yellow fever booster vaccination. The receptors here all came from a man aged 18 to 29 who received the YFV17D yellow fever vaccine.

This clonotype was picked up a small number of times. CDR3 in DNA: TGCGCCAGCAGCTTAACAGGGTTGACTGGGGCCAACGTCCTGACTTTC. Translating gives CASSLTGLTGANVLTF. This chain links TRBV5-1 with TRBJ2-6; a possible D gene is TRBD1 (6 bases). Germline CDR1 and CDR2: SGHRS and YFSETQ. This CDR3 is built from 16 residues. V dropped 2 bases and J dropped 2 bases, with 11 bases sitting between them.

The chain links TRBV18 to TRBJ1-1, with unresolved D. The V gene lost 4 bases and the J gene lost 0 bases, with 12 bases spanning the gap. The germline CDR1 and CDR2 sequences are KGHSH and LQKENI. This CDR3 is 15 amino acids long. The CDR3 DNA sequence: TGTGCCAGCTCACAACTGTCCGGGGTGAACACTGAAGCTTTCTTT. Its translation is CASSQLSGVNTEAFF.

This clonotype has more than one count but fewer than ten. This rearrangement joins TRBV29-1 to TRBJ1-6, with D hard to call. This CDR3 is built from 13 residues. CDR1 and CDR2 (germline): SQVTM, ANQGSEA. V shed 6 bases and J shed 4 bases, with 10 bases lying between them. DNA of the CDR3: TGCAGCGTCCGGGAAGCTTATAATTCACCCCTCCACTTT. Translated, it gives CSVREAYNSPLHF.

V usage is TRBV7-9 and J usage is TRBJ1-1, with D maybe TRBD1 (6 bases). The V and J ends lost 6 bases and 5 bases respectively, with 10 bases between them. Germline CDR1 SEHNR, CDR2 FQNEAQ (reference sequence). This CDR3 is 12 amino acids long. The DNA of the CDR3 is TGTGCCAGCAGACAGGGACGTACTGAAGCTTTCTTT. Its translation: CASRQGRTEAFF.

The chain employs TRBV29-1 and TRBJ2-7, with D unclear. Germline V lookup: CDR1 SQVTM, CDR2 ANQGSEA. Trimming pared 3 bases from V and 2 bases from J, leaving 8 bases between. The CDR3 length is 12 residues. CDR3 in amino acids: CSVDVRAYEQYF. For the CDR3, the DNA is TGCAGCGTTGACGTCCGGGCCTACGAGCAGTACTTC.